These T cell receptor beta chains were read from a single sample in a study of T cells after yellow fever vaccination. TCRdb independently ran MiXCR on the 5' RACE reads; one entry per CDR3 protein. The sample consists of hundreds of thousands of distinct CDR3 sequences, 8.7% of them appearing once. The specimen was PBMCs, collected on the day of the first yellow fever vaccination. These receptors came from a man between 18 and 29 years old who received the YFV17D yellow fever vaccine. Each CDR3 is given with its conserved first and last residue. D genes are given only for firm matches. Size is omitted from some rows. Given values are once, few, many or a class for expanded clones.

D gene | J gene | V gene | clone size | CDR3 DNA | CDR3 protein
TRBD2 | TRBJ2-7 | TRBV6-5 | NA | TGTGCCAGCAGTTACTCGGCGGGGGGGAGGGAGCAGTACTTC | CASSYSAGGREQYF
NA | TRBJ2-2 | TRBV19 | few | TGTGCCAGTATCCACAACACCGGGGAGCTGTTTTTT | CASIHNTGELFF
TRBD1 | TRBJ1-6 | TRBV6-5 | few | TGTGCCAGCAGTTACTCAGGGACAGGGAATTCACCCCTCCACTTT | CASSYSGTGNSPLHF
TRBD2 | TRBJ2-5 | TRBV12-3/TRBV12-4 | few | TGTGCCAGCAGCCCAACTAGCGGGGGGGGCCAAGAGACCCAGTACTTC | CASSPTSGGGQETQYF
NA | TRBJ2-4 | TRBV3-1 | few | TGTGCCAGCAGCCCATGGGGTCCGGAAAACATTCAGTACTTC | CASSPWGPENIQYF
NA | TRBJ1-1 | TRBV20-1 | few | TGCAGTGCTAGCAGGGGACGGCCGAACACTGAAGCTTTCTTT | CSASRGRPNTEAFF
NA | TRBJ1-6 | TRBV11-2 | NA | TGTGCCAGCAGCCCCCGGAGGGTAGGGTCACCCCTCCACTTT | CASSPRRVGSPLHF
NA | TRBJ1-2 | TRBV7-9 | NA | TGTGCCGGCGGAAGTGCGGGCGGTAACTATGGCTACACCTTC | CAGGSAGGNYGYTF
NA | TRBJ2-1 | TRBV6-1 | few | TGTGCCAGCAGCGGGGACCTCCTAAATGAGCAGTTCTTC | CASSGDLLNEQFF
NA | TRBJ1-1 | TRBV11-3 | few | TGTGCCAGCAGCTTAGAGGGTGAATCTGAAGCTTTCTTT | CASSLEGESEAFF
NA | TRBJ2-3 | TRBV7-3 | few | TGTGCCAGCAGCTTGGGGCGGGCCAACACAGATACGCAGTATTTT | CASSLGRANTDTQYF
TRBD2 | TRBJ2-1 | TRBV11-2 | few | TGTGCCAGCAGGGGACTAGCGGGGGTGGAGCAGTTCTTC | CASRGLAGVEQFF
NA | TRBJ2-3 | TRBV6-1 | NA | TGTGCCAGCGCGCTTAGCGGCTCCGACGGGGATACGCAGTATTTT | CASALSGSDGDTQYF
NA | TRBJ1-6 | TRBV2 | NA | TGTGCCAGCAGTGAAGCGAGAGACCGGAGCTCCTATAATTCACCCCTCCACTTT | CASSEARDRSSYNSPLHF
NA | TRBJ2-7 | TRBV5-6 | many | TGTGCCAGCAGCTTACGAACAGGGATGGGGGAGCAGTACTTC | CASSLRTGMGEQYF
TRBD2 | TRBJ2-2 | TRBV20-1 | NA | TGCAGTGCTGATAAGTCGCTGGGAGGGACCGGGGAGCTGTTTTTT | CSADKSLGGTGELFF
NA | TRBJ2-3 | TRBV9 | NA | TGTGCCAGCAGCGAAACCGGGACTAGCACAGATACGCAGTATTTT | CASSETGTSTDTQYF
TRBD1 | TRBJ2-3 | TRBV5-1 | NA | TGCGCCAGCAGCTCTGTGACAGGGACCACAGATACGCAGTATTTT | CASSSVTGTTDTQYF
NA | TRBJ1-2 | TRBV20-1 | many | TGCAGTGCTGGCGGACATACAAATGGCTACACCTTC | CSAGGHTNGYTF
NA | TRBJ2-3 | TRBV4-3 | many | TGCGCCAGCAGCCAGCCCGGGTCGGGGGATACGCAGTATTTT | CASSQPGSGDTQYF
NA | TRBJ2-2 | TRBV15 | NA | TGTGCCACCAGCAGAGAACCCACCGGGGAGCTGTTTTTT | CATSREPTGELFF
TRBD1 | TRBJ2-6 | TRBV28 | NA | TGTGCCAGCAGTTTATCCCGGACAGGGGGCTGGTCTGGGGCCAACGTCCTGACTTTC | CASSLSRTGGWSGANVLTF
NA | TRBJ1-2 | TRBV20-1 | many | TGCAGTGCTAGACAGGGGACGCACTATGGCTACACCTTC | CSARQGTHYGYTF
NA | TRBJ2-3 | TRBV2 | few | TGTGCCAGCAGTGAATCGGTTCCAAACCCGCTTACGGATACGCAGTATTTT | CASSESVPNPLTDTQYF
TRBD1 | TRBJ2-4 | TRBV29-1 | NA | TGCAGCGTTGAAAGGGACAGGGGAAACATTCAGTACTTC | CSVERDRGNIQYF
NA | TRBJ2-7 | TRBV9 | few | TGTGCCAGCAGCGTAGACCAGCGAGGGAGTCGGAACGAGCAGTACTTC | CASSVDQRGSRNEQYF
NA | TRBJ2-3 | TRBV12-3/TRBV12-4 | few | TGTGCCAGCACATCGTCCCACTTATACACAGATACGCAGTATTTT | CASTSSHLYTDTQYF
NA | TRBJ2-3 | TRBV18 | few | TGTGCCAGCTCACCTCCCAGCTTGGGAGATACGCAGTATTTT | CASSPPSLGDTQYF
NA | TRBJ1-1 | TRBV6-5 | few | TGTGCCAGCAGTTTTCCGGACGAGAACACTGAAGCTTTCTTT | CASSFPDENTEAFF
NA | TRBJ2-1 | TRBV7-9 | few | TGTGCCAGCAGCTTAGTTGTCCGAAAGGGAGATGAGCAGTTCTTC | CASSLVVRKGDEQFF
NA | TRBJ1-4 | TRBV5-4 | few | TGTGCCAGCAGCTTGGAGGCCTCAACGGGTGAAAAACTGTTTTTT | CASSLEASTGEKLFF
NA | TRBJ1-2 | TRBV12-3/TRBV12-4 | NA | TGTGCCCCCGGACCAACTAGGAGTGGCTACACCTTC | CAPGPTRSGYTF
NA | TRBJ2-1 | TRBV7-9 | many | TGTGCCAGCAGCTTCACAGGGTGGTACAATGAGCAGTTCTTC | CASSFTGWYNEQFF
NA | TRBJ2-3 | TRBV20-1 | many | TGCAGTGCCCCTCATCCCGGGGAGGGCACAGATACGCAGTATTTT | CSAPHPGEGTDTQYF
NA | TRBJ2-5 | TRBV5-1 | few | TGCGCCAGCAGCGCCACTTTTACCGGAGAAGAGACCCAGTACTTC | CASSATFTGEETQYF
TRBD2 | TRBJ2-3 | TRBV27 | NA | TGTGCCAGCAGTCTAGCGGAGCCGGATACGCAGTATTTT | CASSLAEPDTQYF
NA | TRBJ1-2 | TRBV30 | many | TGTGCCTGGGGGGACTATGGCTACACCTTC | CAWGDYGYTF
TRBD1 | TRBJ2-2 | TRBV29-1 | NA | TGCAGCGTGGACAGGGGCCGGACCGGGGAGCTGTTTTTT | CSVDRGRTGELFF
NA | TRBJ1-2 | TRBV7-2 | NA | TGTGCCAGCAGCGTCAATAACTATGGCTACACCTTC | CASSVNNYGYTF
TRBD1 | TRBJ2-3 | TRBV5-1 | NA | TGCGCCAGCAGCTATACAGGGGAACGCACAGATACGCAGTATTTT | CASSYTGERTDTQYF
TRBD2 | TRBJ2-3 | TRBV5-1 | many | TGCGCCAGCAGCTTGGAGGGTAGCGGGGGAACAGATACGCAGTATTTT | CASSLEGSGGTDTQYF
NA | TRBJ1-6 | TRBV18 | few | TGTGCCAGCTCACCCACTCGCAGGCAGTTCAATTCACCCCTCCACTTT | CASSPTRRQFNSPLHF
TRBD2 | TRBJ2-3 | TRBV6-2/TRBV6-3 | few | TGTGCCAGCAGCTACCTGGGACTAGAGGATACGCAGTATTTT | CASSYLGLEDTQYF
NA | TRBJ1-2 | TRBV20-1 | NA | TGCAGTGCTAGGCCCCAGGGACATAACTATGGCTACACCTTC | CSARPQGHNYGYTF